Following are 5 T cell receptor beta chains from one sample sequenced in a study of cytomegalovirus exposure and HLA in healthy donors. This PCR relied on a set of 60 Vbeta primers and 13 Jbeta primers. Generated by immunoSEQ multiplex PCR, the TCRdb table keeps only in-frame clones and is missing some. The repertoire has approximately 100,000 clones, under 85% of them found once; the top ten carry roughly 4%. Sequences were obtained from PBMCs. The receptors were sampled from a man aged 50 to 59 in good health and CMV-seropositive.

The chain employs TRBV27 and TRBJ1-2; 9 nucleotides align to TRBD1. V shed 3 bases, J shed 7 bases, and the junction held 15 bases outside the gene matches. Looked up from germline, CDR1 is MNHEY and CDR2 is SMNVEV (reference sequence). The CDR3 contains 17 residues. CDR3 amino acids: CASSFTSGTGLGGGYTF. In DNA, the CDR3 is TGTGCCAGCAGTTTCACCTCCGGGACAGGGCTAGGGGGTGGCTACACCTTC.

This chain links TRBV27 with TRBJ2-3; 12 nucleotides agree with TRBD2. Germline CDR1 MNHEY, CDR2 SMNVEV (reference sequence). The CDR3 totals 17 residues. Trimming removed 6 bases from V and 3 bases from J; junction bases left unmatched: 10. The CDR3 DNA sequence: TGTGCCAGCAGCAGGGGGGCTAGCGGGAGGGGAACAGATACGCAGTATTTT. Its protein product is CASSRGASGRGTDTQYF.

The chain recombines TRBV25-1 with TRBJ2-1, with D uncertain. Germline V gene sequence: CDR1 MGHDK, CDR2 SYGVNS. This CDR3 has 14 amino acids. Trimming pared 4 bases from V and 2 bases from J, leaving 9 bases between. The CDR3 region is CASSGGYPYNEQFF. The CDR3 DNA reads as TGTGCCAGCAGTGGAGGATACCCCTACAATGAGCAGTTCTTC.

The rearrangement links TRBV6-5 to TRBJ2-5; 7 positions match TRBD1. The J call may be wrong; the DNA end is better matched by TRBJ2-7. Germline V lookup: CDR1 MNHEY, CDR2 SVGAGI. The CDR3 has 15 residues. The CDR3 sequence: CASTRETGSTYEQYF. The DNA for the CDR3 is TGTGCCAGCACCCGTGAGACAGGGAGTACCTACGAGCAGTACTTC.

The chain uses TRBV7-9 and TRBJ2-6; weak D call: TRBD2 (6 bases). The ends were cut back, 5 bases at V and 1 base at J, with 12 bases in the middle. Germline CDR1 is SEHNR and CDR2 is FQNEAQ (reference sequence). CDR3 length: 16 amino acids. The chain's CDR3 is CASSQDGGSGANVLTF. CDR3 bases: TGTGCCAGCAGCCAAGATGGGGGGTCTGGGGCCAACGTCCTGACTTTC.